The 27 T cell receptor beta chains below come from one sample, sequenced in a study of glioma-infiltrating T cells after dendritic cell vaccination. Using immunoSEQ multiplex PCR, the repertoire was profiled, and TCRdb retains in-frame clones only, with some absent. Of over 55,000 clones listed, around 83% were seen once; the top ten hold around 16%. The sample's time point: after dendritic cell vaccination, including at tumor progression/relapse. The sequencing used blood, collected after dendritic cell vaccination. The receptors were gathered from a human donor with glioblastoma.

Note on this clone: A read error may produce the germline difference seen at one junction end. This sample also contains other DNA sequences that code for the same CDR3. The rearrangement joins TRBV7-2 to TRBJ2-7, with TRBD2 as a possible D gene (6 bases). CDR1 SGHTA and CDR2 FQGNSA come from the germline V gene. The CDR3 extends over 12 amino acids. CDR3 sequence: CASSLAIGEQYF. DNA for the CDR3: TGTGCCAGCAGCCTAGCGATCGGGGAGCAGTACTTC. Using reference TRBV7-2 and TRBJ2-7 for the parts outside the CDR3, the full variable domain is GAGVSQSPSNKVTEKGKDVELRCDPISGHTALYWYRQSLGQGLEFLIYFQGNSAPDKSGLPSDRFSAERTGGSVSTLTIQRTQQEDSAVYLCASSLAIGEQYFGPGTRLTVT.

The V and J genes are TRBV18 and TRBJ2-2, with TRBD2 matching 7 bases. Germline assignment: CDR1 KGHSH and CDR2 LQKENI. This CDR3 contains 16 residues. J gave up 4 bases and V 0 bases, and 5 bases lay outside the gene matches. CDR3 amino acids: CASSPPTGEGTGELFF. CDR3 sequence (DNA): TGTGCCAGCTCACCACCGACGGGGGAGGGCACCGGGGAGCTGTTTTTT.

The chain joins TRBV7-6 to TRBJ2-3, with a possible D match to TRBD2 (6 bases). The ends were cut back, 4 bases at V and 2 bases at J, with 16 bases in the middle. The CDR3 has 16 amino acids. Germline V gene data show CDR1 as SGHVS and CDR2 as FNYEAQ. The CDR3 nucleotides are TGTGCCAGCAGCTCCGGGAGACGGGGGATCACAGATACGCAGTATTTT. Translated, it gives CASSSGRRGITDTQYF.

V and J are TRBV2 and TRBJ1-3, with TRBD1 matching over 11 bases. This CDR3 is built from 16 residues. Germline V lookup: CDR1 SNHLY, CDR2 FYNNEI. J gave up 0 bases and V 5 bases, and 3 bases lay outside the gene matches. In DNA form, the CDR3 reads TGTGCCAGCAGTACCGGGACAGGGGGCTCTGGAAACACCATATATTTT. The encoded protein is CASSTGTGGSGNTIYF.

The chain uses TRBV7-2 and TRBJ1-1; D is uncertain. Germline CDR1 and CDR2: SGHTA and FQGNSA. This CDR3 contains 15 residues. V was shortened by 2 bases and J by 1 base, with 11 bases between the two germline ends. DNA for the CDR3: TGTGCCAGCAGCTTAAGAGCGGGTACGAACACTGAAGCTTTCTTT. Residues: CASSLRAGTNTEAFF.

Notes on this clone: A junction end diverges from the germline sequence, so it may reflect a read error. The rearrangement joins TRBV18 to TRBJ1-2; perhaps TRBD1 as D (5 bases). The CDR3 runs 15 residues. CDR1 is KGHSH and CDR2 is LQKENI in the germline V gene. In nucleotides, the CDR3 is TGTACCAGCTCACCAGGTCAGGGATGGAACTATGGCTACACCTTC. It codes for CTSSPGQGWNYGYTF.

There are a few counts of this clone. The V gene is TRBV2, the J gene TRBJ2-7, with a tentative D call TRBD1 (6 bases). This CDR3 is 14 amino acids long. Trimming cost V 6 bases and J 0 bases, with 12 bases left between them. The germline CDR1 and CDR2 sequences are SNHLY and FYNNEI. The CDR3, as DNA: TGTGCCAGCAGGAGCCGGGACAACTCCTACGAGCAGTACTTC. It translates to CASRSRDNSYEQYF.

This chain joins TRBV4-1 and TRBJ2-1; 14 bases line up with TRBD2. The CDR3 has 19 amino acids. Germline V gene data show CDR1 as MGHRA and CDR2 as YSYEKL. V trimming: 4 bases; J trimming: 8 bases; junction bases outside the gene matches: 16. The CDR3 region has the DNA TGCGCCAGCAGCCGTGATCCCGGGACTAGCGGGAGAATCAAGGATGAGCAGTTCTTC. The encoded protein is CASSRDPGTSGRIKDEQFF.

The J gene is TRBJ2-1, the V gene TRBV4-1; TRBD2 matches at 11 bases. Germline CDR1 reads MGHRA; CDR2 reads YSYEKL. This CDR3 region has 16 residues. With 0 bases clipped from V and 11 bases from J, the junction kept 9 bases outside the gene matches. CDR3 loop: CASSQDVLVAGGKQFF. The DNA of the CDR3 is TGCGCCAGCAGCCAAGATGTTTTGGTAGCGGGGGGGAAGCAGTTCTTC.

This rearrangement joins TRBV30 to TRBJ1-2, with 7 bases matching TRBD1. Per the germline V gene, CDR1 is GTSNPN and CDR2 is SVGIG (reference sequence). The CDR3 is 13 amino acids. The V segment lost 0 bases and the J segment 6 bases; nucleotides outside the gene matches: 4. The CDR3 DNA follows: TGTGCCTGGAGTGTGCGCACAGGGGATGGCTACACCTTC. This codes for CAWSVRTGDGYTF. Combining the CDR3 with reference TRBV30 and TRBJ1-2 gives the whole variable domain SQTIHQWPATLVQPVGSPLSLECTVEGTSNPNLYWYRQAAGRGLQLLFYSVGIGQISSEVPQNLSASRPQDRQFILSSKKLLLSDSGFYLCAWSVRTGDGYTFGSGTRLTVV.

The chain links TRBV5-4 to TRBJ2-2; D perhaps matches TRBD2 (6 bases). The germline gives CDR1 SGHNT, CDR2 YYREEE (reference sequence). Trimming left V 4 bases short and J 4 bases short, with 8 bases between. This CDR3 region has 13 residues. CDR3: CASSAGGTGELFF. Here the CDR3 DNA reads TGTGCCAGCAGCGCCGGGGGCACCGGGGAGCTGTTTTTT.

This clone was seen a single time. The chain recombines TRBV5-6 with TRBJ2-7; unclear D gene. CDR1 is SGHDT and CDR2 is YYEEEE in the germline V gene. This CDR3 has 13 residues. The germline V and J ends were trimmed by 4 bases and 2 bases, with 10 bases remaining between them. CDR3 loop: CASSGSGPYEQYF. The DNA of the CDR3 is TGTGCCAGCAGCGGTAGTGGGCCCTACGAGCAGTACTTC.

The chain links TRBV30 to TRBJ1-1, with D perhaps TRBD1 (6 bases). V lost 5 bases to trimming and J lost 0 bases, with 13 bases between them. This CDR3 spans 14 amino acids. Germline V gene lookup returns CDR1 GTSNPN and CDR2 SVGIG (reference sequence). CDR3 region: CAWDPTGMNTEAFF. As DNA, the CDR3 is TGTGCCTGGGACCCGACAGGCATGAACACTGAAGCTTTCTTT.

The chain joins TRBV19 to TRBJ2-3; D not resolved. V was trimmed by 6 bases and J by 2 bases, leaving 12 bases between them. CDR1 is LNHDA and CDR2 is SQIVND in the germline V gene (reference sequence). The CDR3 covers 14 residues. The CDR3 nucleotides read TGTGCCAGTAGCCAACCAGGATACACAGATACGCAGTATTTT. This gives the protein CASSQPGYTDTQYF.

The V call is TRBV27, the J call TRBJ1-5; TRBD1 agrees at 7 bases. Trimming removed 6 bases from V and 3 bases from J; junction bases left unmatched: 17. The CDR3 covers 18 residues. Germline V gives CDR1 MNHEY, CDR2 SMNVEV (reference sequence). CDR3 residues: CASSRQGRGVFNNQPQHF. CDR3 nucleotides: TGTGCCAGCAGCAGACAGGGAAGAGGGGTCTTTAACAATCAGCCCCAGCATTTT.

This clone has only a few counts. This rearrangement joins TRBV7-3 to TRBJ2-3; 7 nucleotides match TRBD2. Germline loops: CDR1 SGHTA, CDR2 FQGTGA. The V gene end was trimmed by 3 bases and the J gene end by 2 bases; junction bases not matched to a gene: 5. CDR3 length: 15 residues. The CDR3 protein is CASSFSGPYTDTQYF. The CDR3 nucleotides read TGTGCCAGCAGCTTTAGCGGGCCATACACAGATACGCAGTATTTT.

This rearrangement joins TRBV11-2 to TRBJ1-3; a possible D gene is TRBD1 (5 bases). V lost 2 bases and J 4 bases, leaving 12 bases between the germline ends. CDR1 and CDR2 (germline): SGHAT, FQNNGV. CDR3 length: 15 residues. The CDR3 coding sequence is TGTGCCAGCAGCTTAAATGTGGCAGGGGGAAACACCATATATTTT. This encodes CASSLNVAGGNTIYF.

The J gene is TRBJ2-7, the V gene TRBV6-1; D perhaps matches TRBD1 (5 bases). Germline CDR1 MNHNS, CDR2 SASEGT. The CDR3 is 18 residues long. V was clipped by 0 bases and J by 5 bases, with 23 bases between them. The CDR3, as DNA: TGTGCCAGCAGTGAAGCGCGTATAAGGGCCCAGGGCTGGCACGAGCAGTACTTC. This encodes CASSEARIRAQGWHEQYF.

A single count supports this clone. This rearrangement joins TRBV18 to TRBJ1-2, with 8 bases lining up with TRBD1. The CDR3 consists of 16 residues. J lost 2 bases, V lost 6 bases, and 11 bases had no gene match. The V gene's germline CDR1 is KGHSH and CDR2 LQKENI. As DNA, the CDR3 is TGTGCCAGCTCCGCGTTCGGACAGGGAATAAACTATGGCTACACCTTC. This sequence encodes CASSAFGQGINYGYTF.

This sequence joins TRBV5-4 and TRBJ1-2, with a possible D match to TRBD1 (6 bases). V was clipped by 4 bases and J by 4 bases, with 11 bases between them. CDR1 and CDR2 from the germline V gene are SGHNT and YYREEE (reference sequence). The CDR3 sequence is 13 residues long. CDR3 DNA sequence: TGTGCCAGCAGCACAGGGCGAGGCTATGGCTACACCTTC. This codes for CASSTGRGYGYTF.

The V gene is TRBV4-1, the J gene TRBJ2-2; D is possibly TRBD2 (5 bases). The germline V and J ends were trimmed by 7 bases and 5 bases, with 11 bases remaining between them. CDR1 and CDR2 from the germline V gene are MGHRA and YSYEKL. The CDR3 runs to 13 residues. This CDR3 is CASTNRGTGELFF. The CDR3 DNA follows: TGCGCCAGCACGAACCGGGGTACCGGGGAGCTGTTTTTT.

In DNA form, the CDR3 reads TGTGCCAGCAGTTCCCTCCTGGGACACGAGAACACTGAAGCTTTCTTT. Translating it yields CASSSLLGHENTEAFF. V and J are TRBV6-6 and TRBJ1-1; D perhaps matches TRBD1 (6 bases). From germline, CDR1 is MNHNY and CDR2 SVGAGI (reference sequence). The CDR3 totals 16 residues. Trimming took 4 bases from V and 1 from J, leaving 16 bases between them.

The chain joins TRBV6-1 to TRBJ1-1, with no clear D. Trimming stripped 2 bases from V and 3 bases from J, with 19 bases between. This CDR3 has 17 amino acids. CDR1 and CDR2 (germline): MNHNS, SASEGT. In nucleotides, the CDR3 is TGTGCCAGCAGTGAAATCGGGTACGGTCTGATGGACACTGAAGCTTTCTTT. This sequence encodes CASSEIGYGLMDTEAFF.

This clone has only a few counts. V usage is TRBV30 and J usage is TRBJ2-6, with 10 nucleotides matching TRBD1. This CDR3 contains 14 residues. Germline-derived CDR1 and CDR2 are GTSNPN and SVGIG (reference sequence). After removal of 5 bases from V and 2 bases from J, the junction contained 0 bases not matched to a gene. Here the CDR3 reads CAWGQGAGANVLTF. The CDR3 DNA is TGTGCCTGGGGACAGGGGGCTGGGGCCAACGTCCTGACTTTC. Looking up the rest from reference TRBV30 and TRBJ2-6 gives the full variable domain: SQTIHQWPATLVQPVGSPLSLECTVEGTSNPNLYWYRQAAGRGLQLLFYSVGIGQISSEVPQNLSASRPQDRQFILSSKKLLLSDSGFYLCAWGQGAGANVLTFGAGSRLTVL.

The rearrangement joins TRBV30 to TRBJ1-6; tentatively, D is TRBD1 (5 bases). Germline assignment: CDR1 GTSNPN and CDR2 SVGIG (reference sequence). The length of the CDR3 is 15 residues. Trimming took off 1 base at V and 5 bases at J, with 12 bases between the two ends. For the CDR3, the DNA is TGTGCCTGGAGTGAGGGGATTTTTGATAATTCACCCCTCCACTTT. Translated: CAWSEGIFDNSPLHF.

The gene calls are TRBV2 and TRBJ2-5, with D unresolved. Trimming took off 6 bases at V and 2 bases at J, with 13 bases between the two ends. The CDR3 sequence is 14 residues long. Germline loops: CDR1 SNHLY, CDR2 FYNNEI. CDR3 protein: CASSELVSQETQYF. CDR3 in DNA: TGTGCCAGCAGCGAATTAGTTTCTCAAGAGACCCAGTACTTC.

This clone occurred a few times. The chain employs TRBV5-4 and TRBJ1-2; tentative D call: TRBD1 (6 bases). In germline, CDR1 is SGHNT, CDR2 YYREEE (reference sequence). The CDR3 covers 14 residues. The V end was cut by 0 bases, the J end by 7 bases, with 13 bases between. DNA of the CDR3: TGTGCCAGCAGCTTGGCCGGGGGGCTCGGTGGCTACACCTTC. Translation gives CASSLAGGLGGYTF.